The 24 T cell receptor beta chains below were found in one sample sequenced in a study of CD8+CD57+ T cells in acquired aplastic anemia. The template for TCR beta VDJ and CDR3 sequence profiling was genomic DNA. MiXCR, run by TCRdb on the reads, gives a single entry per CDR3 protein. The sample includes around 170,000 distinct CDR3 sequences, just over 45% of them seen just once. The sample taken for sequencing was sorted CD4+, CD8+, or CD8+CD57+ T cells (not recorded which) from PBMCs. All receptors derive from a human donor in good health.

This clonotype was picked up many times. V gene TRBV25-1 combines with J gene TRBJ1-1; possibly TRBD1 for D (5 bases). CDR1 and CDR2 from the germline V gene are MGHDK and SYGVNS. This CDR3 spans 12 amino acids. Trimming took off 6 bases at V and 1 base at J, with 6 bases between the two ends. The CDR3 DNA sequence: TGTGCCAGCAGAGGACAGAACACTGAAGCTTTCTTT. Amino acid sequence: CASRGQNTEAFF.

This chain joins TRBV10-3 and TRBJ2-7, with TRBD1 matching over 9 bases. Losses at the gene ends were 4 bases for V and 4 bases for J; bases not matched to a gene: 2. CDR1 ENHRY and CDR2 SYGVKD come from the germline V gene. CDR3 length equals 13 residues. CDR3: CAISGGQGYEQYF. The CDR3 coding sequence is TGTGCCATCAGTGGGGGACAGGGATACGAGCAGTACTTC.

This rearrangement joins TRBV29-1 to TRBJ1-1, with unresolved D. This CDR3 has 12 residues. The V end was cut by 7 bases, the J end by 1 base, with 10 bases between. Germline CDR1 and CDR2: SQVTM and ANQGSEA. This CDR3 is CSAERQNTEAFF. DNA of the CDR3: TGCAGCGCCGAACGACAGAACACTGAAGCTTTCTTT.

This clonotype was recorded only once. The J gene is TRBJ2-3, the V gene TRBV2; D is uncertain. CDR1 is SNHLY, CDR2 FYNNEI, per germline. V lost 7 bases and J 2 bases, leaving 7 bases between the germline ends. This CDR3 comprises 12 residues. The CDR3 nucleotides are TGTGCCAGCAACATATTCACAGATACGCAGTATTTT. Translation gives CASNIFTDTQYF.

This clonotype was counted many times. The DNA of the CDR3 is TGTGCCAGCAGTTACTCTCACAGCTCAATTAATTCACCCCTCCACTTT. Residues: CASSYSHSSINSPLHF. V and J are TRBV6-6 and TRBJ1-6; D gene uncertain. This CDR3 spans 16 amino acids. Trimming removed 0 bases at V and 6 bases at J, with 12 bases between. Germline V gene data show CDR1 as MNHNY and CDR2 as SVGAGI (reference sequence).

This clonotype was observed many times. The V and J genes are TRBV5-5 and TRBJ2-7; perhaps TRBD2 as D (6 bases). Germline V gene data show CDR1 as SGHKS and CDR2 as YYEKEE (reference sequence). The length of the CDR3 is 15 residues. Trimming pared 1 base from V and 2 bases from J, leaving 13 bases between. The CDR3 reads CASSLSGLTTYEQYF. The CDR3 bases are TGTGCCAGCAGCTTGTCTGGACTAACAACCTACGAGCAGTACTTC. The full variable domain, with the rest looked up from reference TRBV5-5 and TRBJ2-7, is DAGVTQSPTHLIKTRGQQVTLRCSPISGHKSVSWYQQVLGQGPQFIFQYYEKEERGRGNFPDRFSARQFPNYSSELNVNALLLGDSALYLCASSLSGLTTYEQYFGPGTRLTVT.

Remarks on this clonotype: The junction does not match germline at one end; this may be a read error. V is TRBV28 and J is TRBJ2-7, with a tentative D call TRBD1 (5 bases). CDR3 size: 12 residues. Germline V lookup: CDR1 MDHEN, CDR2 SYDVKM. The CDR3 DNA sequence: TGTGCCAACAGTTTAAGGGGTCTCGAGCAGTACTTC. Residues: CANSLRGLEQYF. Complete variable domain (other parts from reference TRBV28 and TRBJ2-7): DVKVTQSSRYLVKRTGEKVFLECVQDMDHENMFWYRQDPGLGLRLIYFSYDVKMKEKGDIPEGYSVSREKKERFSLILESASTNQTSMYLCANSLRGLEQYFGPGTRLTVT.

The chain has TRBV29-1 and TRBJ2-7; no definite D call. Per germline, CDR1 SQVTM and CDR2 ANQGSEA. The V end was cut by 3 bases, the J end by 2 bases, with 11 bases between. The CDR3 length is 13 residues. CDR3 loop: CSVDVEDTYEQYF. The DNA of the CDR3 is TGCAGCGTTGACGTAGAAGACACCTACGAGCAGTACTTC.

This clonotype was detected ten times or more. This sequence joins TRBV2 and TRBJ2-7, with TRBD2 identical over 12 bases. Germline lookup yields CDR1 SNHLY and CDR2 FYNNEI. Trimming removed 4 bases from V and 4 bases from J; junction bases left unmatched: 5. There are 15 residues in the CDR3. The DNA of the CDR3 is TGTGCCAGCAGTGGACTAGCGGGAGTCGCTTACGAGCAGTACTTC. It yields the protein CASSGLAGVAYEQYF.

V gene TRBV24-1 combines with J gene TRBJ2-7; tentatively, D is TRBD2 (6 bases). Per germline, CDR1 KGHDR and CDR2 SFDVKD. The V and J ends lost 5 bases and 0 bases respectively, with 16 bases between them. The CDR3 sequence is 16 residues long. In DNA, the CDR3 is TGTGCCACCAGTGTCCCCGGGACTGGCCACTCCTACGAGCAGTACTTC. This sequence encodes CATSVPGTGHSYEQYF.

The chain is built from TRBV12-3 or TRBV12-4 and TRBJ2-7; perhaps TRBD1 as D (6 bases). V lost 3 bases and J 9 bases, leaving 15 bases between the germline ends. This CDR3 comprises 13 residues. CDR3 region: CASSFLGALRQYF. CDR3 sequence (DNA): TGTGCCAGCAGTTTCTTGGGGGCACTAAGGCAGTACTTC.

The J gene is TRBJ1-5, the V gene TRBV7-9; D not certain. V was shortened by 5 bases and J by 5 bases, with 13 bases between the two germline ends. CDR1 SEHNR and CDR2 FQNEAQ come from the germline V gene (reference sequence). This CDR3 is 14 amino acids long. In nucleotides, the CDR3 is TGTGCCAGCAGCCCTCCGGGAGGGCATCAGCCCCAGCATTTT. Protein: CASSPPGGHQPQHF.

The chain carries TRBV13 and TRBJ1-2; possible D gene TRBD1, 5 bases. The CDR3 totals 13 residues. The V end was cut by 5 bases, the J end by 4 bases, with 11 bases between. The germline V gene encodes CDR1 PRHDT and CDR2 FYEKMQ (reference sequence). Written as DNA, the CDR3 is TGTGCCAGCAGCCCAGACAGTTCCTATGGCTACACCTTC. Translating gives CASSPDSSYGYTF.

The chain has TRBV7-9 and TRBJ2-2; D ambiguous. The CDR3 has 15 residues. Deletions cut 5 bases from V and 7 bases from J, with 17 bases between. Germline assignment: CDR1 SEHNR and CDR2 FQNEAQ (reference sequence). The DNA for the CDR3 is TGTGCCAGCAGCACCTCCTTAGGGTCAGGCGGGGAGCTGTTTTTT. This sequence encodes CASSTSLGSGGELFF.

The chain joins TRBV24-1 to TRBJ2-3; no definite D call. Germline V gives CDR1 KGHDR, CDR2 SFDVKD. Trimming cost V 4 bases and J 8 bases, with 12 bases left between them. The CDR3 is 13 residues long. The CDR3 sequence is CATSDPPRSTQYF. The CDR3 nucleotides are TGTGCCACCAGTGACCCGCCCCGGAGTACGCAGTATTTT.

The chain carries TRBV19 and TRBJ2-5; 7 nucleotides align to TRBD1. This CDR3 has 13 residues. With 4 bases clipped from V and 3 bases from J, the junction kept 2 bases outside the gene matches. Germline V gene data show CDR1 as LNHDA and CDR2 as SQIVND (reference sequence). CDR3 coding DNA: TGTGCCAGTAGTACCGACAGGGAAGAGACCCAGTACTTC. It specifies CASSTDREETQYF.

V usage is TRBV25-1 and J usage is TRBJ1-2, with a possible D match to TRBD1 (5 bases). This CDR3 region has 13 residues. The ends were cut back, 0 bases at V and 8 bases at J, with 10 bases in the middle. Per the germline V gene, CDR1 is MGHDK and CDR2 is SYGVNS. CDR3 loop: CASSEYGQGGYTF. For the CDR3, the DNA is TGTGCCAGCAGTGAATATGGGCAGGGAGGCTACACCTTC.

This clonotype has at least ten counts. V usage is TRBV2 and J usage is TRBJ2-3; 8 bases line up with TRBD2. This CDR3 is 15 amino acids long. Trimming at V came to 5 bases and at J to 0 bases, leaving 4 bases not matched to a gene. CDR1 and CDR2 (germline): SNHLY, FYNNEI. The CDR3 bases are TGTGCCAGCAGTAATAGCGGGGCAAGCACAGATACGCAGTATTTT. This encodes CASSNSGASTDTQYF.

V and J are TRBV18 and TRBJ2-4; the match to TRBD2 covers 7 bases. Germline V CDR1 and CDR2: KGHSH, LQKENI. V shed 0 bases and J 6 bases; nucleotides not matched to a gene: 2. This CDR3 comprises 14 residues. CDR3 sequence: CASSPPGGRNIQYF. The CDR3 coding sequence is TGTGCCAGCTCACCACCGGGAGGGAGAAACATTCAGTACTTC.

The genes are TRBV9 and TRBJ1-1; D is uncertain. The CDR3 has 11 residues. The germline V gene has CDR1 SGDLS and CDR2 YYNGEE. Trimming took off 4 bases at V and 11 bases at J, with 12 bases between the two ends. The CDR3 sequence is CASSQGRWAFF. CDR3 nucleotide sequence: TGTGCCAGCAGCCAAGGTCGATGGGCTTTCTTT.

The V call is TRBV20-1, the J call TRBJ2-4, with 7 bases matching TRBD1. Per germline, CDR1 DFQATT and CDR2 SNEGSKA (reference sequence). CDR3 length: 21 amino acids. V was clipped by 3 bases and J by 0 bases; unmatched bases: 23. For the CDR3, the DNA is TGCAGTGCTAGTGGACACCGATTATGGGGACAGTCGGCACTAGCCAAAAACATTCAGTACTTC. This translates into CSASGHRLWGQSALAKNIQYF.

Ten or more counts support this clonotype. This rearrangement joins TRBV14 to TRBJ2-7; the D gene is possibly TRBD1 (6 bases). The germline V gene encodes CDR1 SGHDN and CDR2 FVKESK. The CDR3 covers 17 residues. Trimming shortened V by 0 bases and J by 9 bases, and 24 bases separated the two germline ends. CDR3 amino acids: CASSQESRGRQALRQYF. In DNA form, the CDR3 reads TGTGCCAGCAGCCAAGAGAGTCGGGGTAGACAGGCATTGAGGCAGTACTTC.

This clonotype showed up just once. CDR3 region: CASQIGLGTDTQYF. The CDR3 DNA reads TGTGCCAGCCAGATCGGACTGGGGACAGATACGCAGTATTTT. This rearrangement joins TRBV19 to TRBJ2-3, with D tentatively TRBD2 (5 bases). The CDR3 is 14 amino acids. CDR1 is LNHDA and CDR2 is SQIVND in the germline V gene (reference sequence). The V and J ends lost 9 bases and 3 bases respectively, with 16 bases between them.

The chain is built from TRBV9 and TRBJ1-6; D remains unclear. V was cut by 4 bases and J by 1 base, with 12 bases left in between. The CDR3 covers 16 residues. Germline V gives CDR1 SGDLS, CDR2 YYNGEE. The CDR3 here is CASSLRDKSYNSPLHF. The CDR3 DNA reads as TGTGCCAGCAGCCTCCGAGACAAGTCCTATAATTCACCCCTCCACTTT.